This T cell receptor (beta chain) was captured in a study of T cells in Graves' hyperthyroidism and ophthalmopathy (dated by TCRdb to the late 2010s). A note on the overall study: Peripheral blood was collected at initial diagnosis, before any treatment. Prospective prediction of ophthalmopathy was tested in an independent validation cohort of 18 to 20 hyperthyroidism patients and around 16 patients who later progressed to ophthalmopathy. To identify distinguishing TCR V-J signatures, a discovery cohort of about 100 patients was used, comprising fewer than 45 with Graves' ophthalmopathy and around 60 with stable Graves' hyperthyroidism. After sampling, hyperthyroidism patients received methimazole starting at 30 mg daily, and ophthalmopathy patients received high-dose intravenous methylprednisolone. The 95 to 100 discovery patients were divided at random into training and test sets in a 7:3 ratio. According to the paper, TCR Vbeta CDR3 sequencing was carried out on 120 to 150 peripheral blood samples, which came from fewer than 50 ophthalmopathy, around 75 hyperthyroidism and some 17 progressor patients. The study also compared thyroid tissue and blood T-cell repertoires from more than five Graves' hyperthyroidism patients. Findings and caveats that apply to the study as a whole: Sample size was not statistically predetermined, and blinding of investigators to group allocation was not performed. A 13 V-J signature model separated ophthalmopathy from stable hyperthyroidism, with about 88% sensitivity and approximately 81% specificity in cross-validation and 80%/75% in testing. Most expanded thyroid clonotypes (frequency above 0.001) were also detected in blood, suggesting blood repertoires may reflect thyroid immune responses. In validation, the model predicted progression to ophthalmopathy with just under 71% sensitivity and roughly 72% specificity, a median of 6.5 months before onset.

V was cut back by 0 bases and J by 0 bases, leaving a gap of 11 bases between them. CDR1 and CDR2, per the germline V gene, are MNHEY and SVGAGI. The cysteine opens and the phenylalanine closes a CDR3 of 16 amino acids. Of all the DNA, just the CDR3 is kept, 48 bases in frame from base 1. This clonotype was counted many times. Its binding antigen is unknown. The input lacks base qualities; no much larger clone sits a single base away. TCR beta CDR3 regions were amplified from RNA transcripts. For the first round of RT-PCR on the TCR CDR3, the HTBI primer set was used together with the Qiagen OneStep RT-PCR kit. Libraries were constructed in a second round of multiplex PCR, after which size selection and purification were carried out. The libraries were sequenced on an Illumina HiSeq2000 using paired-end 100 bp reads. From the authors' description of their analysis: SOAPnuke was used to process the raw data, throwing out any read that contained adapters or uncalled bases, had a mean Phred below 15, or lacked an exact constant-primer or identifier match. High-quality paired reads were merged with COPE v1.2.5, and unique nucleotide sequences were defined as clonotypes. Clonotypes were aligned to IMGT TRBV, TRBD and TRBJ reference segments using MiTCR v1.1. The analysis included only V-J combinations with a frequency above 0.0001, which together covered approximately 99% of the repertoires. A TCS score was defined as the ratio of F50 (clonal expansion) to E x V (chaos), with BLOSUM62-based TCRdist applied between CDR3 peptides within each V-J. Welch's t-statistics and random forest reduced fewer than 600 V-J features to 13, which were used in a naive Bayes classifier (R e1071). Using fastp at Q25 and MiXCR, TCRdb reprocessed the public reads and kept productive beta chains. Rows merge per CDR3 protein into single entries with the most common DNA and genes. The V and J calls were not made by the authors but by TCRdb's processing. A total of almost 500,000 distinct CDR3 sequences appear in this sample, 20% to 25% of them only once. The ten largest clonotypes hold around 50% of the sample.

Moderately to severely active disease, a Clinical Activity Score of at least 3, a NOSPECS grade of at least 4, and a duration under 3 months were present in ophthalmopathy patients. Patients with uncontrolled infections, other autoimmune diseases, pregnancy or lactation were excluded. Clinical symptoms, serum thyroxine and TRAb, thyroid ultrasound, and orbital computed tomography formed the basis for the diagnoses. PBMCs were isolated from approximately 10 ml of fresh peripheral blood by Ficoll-Paque density gradient centrifugation. Trizol reagent was used to extract total RNA, and RNA quality was then checked on an Agilent 2100 Bioanalyzer.

The material sequenced was blood. The source of this sequence is a woman in her seventies with Graves' ophthalmopathy. The sequence joins TRBV6-5 to TRBJ2-5; there is no confident call for the D gene. Read as DNA, the sequence is TGTGCCAGCAGTTACTCCCTTGATCGGTACCAAGAGACCCAGTACTTC. This codes for CASSYSLDRYQETQYF.